Listed here are 13 T cell receptor beta chains from one sample, sequenced in a study of graft-versus-host responses after intestinal transplantation (dated by TCRdb to the early 2020s). Receptor libraries were prepared by the immunoSEQ multiplex PCR assay. TCRdb mirrors the immuneACCESS table, restricted to in-frame sequences. Some clones are absent from its copies; in checked studies, under half trace to an unresolved V gene, and the reason for the others is unknown. The sample table records under 50,000 clones; over 85% of these occur just once. The ten largest make up 3.6% of the sample. The sample consisted of PBMCs, taken nearly 750 days after intestinal transplantation. The receptor source for this set is a human patient who received an intestinal transplant, so some T cells may come from the graft donor.

V is TRBV18 and J is TRBJ1-1; D is ambiguous. Germline V gene lookup returns CDR1 KGHSH and CDR2 LQKENI. CDR3 length equals 17 residues. Trimming left V 2 bases short and J 3 bases short, with 19 bases between. CDR3 sequence (DNA): TGTGCCAGCTCACCATTTGAAGCGGGCGTCGGGGACACTGAAGCTTTCTTT. Translation: CASSPFEAGVGDTEAFF. Supplemented by reference TRBV18 and TRBJ1-1, the full variable domain reads NAGVMQNPRHLVRRRGQEARLRCSPMKGHSHVYWYRQLPEEGLKFMVYLQKENIIDESGMPKERFSAEFPKEGPSILRIQQVVRGDSAAYFCASSPFEAGVGDTEAFFGQGTRLTVV.

In this sample, this clone turned up a few times. The chain has TRBV7-9 and TRBJ1-3; D unresolved. Trimming removed 1 base from V and 0 bases from J, with 4 bases in between. The CDR3 is made up of 14 amino acids. In germline, CDR1 is SEHNR, CDR2 FQNEAQ (reference sequence). The CDR3: CASSLGSSGNTIYF. Here the CDR3 DNA reads TGTGCCAGCAGCTTAGGGTCCTCTGGAAACACCATATATTTT.

This clone showed up just once. The gene calls are TRBV11-2 and TRBJ2-7; D is uncertain. Germline V lookup: CDR1 SGHAT, CDR2 FQNNGV. The CDR3 is 13 residues long. Trimming pared 4 bases from V and 4 bases from J, leaving 11 bases between. The CDR3 nucleotides are TGTGCCAGCAGCTCCCAAGGGCCATACGAGCAGTACTTC. Its protein is CASSSQGPYEQYF.

This chain uses TRBV9 with TRBJ1-2; 11 nucleotides agree with TRBD1. After removal of 4 bases from V and 8 bases from J, the junction contained 4 bases not matched to a gene. Germline V gives CDR1 SGDLS, CDR2 YYNGEE. The CDR3 consists of 13 residues. The CDR3 DNA reads as TGTGCCAGCAGCCCCTGGACAGGGGGCGGCTACACCTTC. Amino acid sequence: CASSPWTGGGYTF.

The rearrangement joins TRBV4-1 to TRBJ2-5; unclear D gene. The V gene's germline CDR1 is MGHRA and CDR2 YSYEKL. There are 14 residues in the CDR3. Trimming removed 2 bases from V and 5 bases from J, with 12 bases in between. CDR3 sequence (DNA): TGCGCCAGCAGCCAATCTATCAGCCTGGAGACCCAGTACTTC. Its translation: CASSQSISLETQYF.

The V and J genes are TRBV5-4 and TRBJ2-1; TRBD2 is a possible D gene (6 bases). Trimming left V 5 bases short and J 8 bases short, with 14 bases between. This CDR3 is 13 amino acids long. CDR1 SGHNT and CDR2 YYREEE come from the germline V gene (reference sequence). The chain's CDR3 is CASSLASGDEQFF. In nucleotides, the CDR3 is TGTGCCAGCAGTCTAGCGTCTGGAGATGAGCAGTTCTTC.

V usage is TRBV9 and J usage is TRBJ2-3; D uncertain. The germline V and J ends were trimmed by 4 bases and 2 bases, with 8 bases remaining between them. The CDR3 totals 13 residues. Germline assignment: CDR1 SGDLS and CDR2 YYNGEE. This chain's CDR3 is CASSPLSTDTQYF. In DNA form, the CDR3 reads TGTGCCAGCAGCCCGTTATCCACAGATACGCAGTATTTT.

This rearrangement joins TRBV11-1 to TRBJ2-1, with 13 bases aligning to TRBD2. Germline CDR1 SGHAT, CDR2 FQDESV (reference sequence). V was clipped by 5 bases and J by 9 bases; unmatched bases: 10. The CDR3 length is 16 residues. CDR3 amino acids: CASSPTSGRARIEQFF. CDR3 sequence (DNA): TGTGCCAGCAGCCCAACTAGCGGGAGGGCTAGGATTGAGCAGTTCTTC.

V usage is TRBV4-1 and J usage is TRBJ2-5; D is possibly TRBD2 (6 bases). V shed 0 bases and J shed 5 bases, with 16 bases lying between them. Germline V lookup: CDR1 MGHRA, CDR2 YSYEKL. This CDR3 has 16 amino acids. CDR3 sequence (DNA): TGCGCCAGCAGCCAAGATTGGCTCCGGGAGTTGGAGACCCAGTACTTC. Translation gives CASSQDWLRELETQYF.

The chain carries TRBV6-5 and TRBJ2-1; D perhaps matches TRBD1 (7 bases). Germline-derived CDR1 and CDR2 are MNHEY and SVGAGI. Trimming stripped 7 bases from V and 16 bases from J, with 20 bases between. The CDR3 loop spans 12 amino acids. The CDR3 DNA reads TGTGCCAGCACCCCAGGAGGGGGCTTCGTTTTCTTC. Translating it yields CASTPGGGFVFF.

In its sample, this clone was seen once. J is TRBJ2-7 and V is TRBV7-9; a possible D gene is TRBD1 (6 bases). The CDR3 spans 16 residues. CDR1 is SEHNR and CDR2 is FQNEAQ in the germline V gene (reference sequence). V lost 5 bases, J lost 3 bases, and 20 bases lay in between. The CDR3 region is CASSPRGQPGFYEQYF. In DNA form, the CDR3 reads TGTGCCAGCAGCCCACGCGGACAGCCGGGATTCTACGAGCAGTACTTC.

Worth noting for this clone: At the DNA level, this CDR3 is encoded by other sequences in the same sample as well. The chain joins TRBV27 to TRBJ2-1; D not certain. This CDR3 is built from 12 residues. Germline-derived CDR1 and CDR2 are MNHEY and SMNVEV (reference sequence). V lost 8 bases and J lost 15, with 20 bases in between. The CDR3 DNA is TGTGCCAGCGGGGAACTTCCGGGCCGGCTGTTCTTC. Its protein is CASGELPGRLFF.

This clone occurred once. The chain joins TRBV30 to TRBJ2-1; TRBD2 might be the D (6 bases). Germline CDR1 GTSNPN, CDR2 SVGIG (reference sequence). This CDR3 has 13 residues. Between the trimmed V and J ends, which lost 1 base and 5 bases, there was a span of 9 bases. The CDR3 DNA follows: TGTGCCTGGAGTGCTAGCGCTGACAATGAGCAGTTCTTC. Translation gives CAWSASADNEQFF.